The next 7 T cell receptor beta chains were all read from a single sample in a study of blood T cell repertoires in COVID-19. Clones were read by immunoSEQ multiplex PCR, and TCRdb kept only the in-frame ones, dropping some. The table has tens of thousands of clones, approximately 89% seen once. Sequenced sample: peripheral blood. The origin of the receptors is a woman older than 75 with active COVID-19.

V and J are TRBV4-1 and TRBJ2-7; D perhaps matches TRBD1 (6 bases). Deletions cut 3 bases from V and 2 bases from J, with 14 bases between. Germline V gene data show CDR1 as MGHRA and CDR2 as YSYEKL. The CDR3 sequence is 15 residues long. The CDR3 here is CASSQTGQLPYEQYF. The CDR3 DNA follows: TGCGCCAGCAGCCAGACAGGACAGCTACCCTACGAGCAGTACTTC.

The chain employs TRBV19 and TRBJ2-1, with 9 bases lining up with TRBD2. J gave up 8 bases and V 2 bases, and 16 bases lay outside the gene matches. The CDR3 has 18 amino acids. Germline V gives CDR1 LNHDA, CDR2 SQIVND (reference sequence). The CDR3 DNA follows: TGTGCCAGTAGTATAAGAGTGCCGGCGGGAGGGCCGGGGGATGAGCAGTTCTTC. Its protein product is CASSIRVPAGGPGDEQFF. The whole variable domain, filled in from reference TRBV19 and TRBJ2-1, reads DGGITQSPKYLFRKEGQNVTLSCEQNLNHDAMYWYRQDPGQGLRLIYYSQIVNDFQKGDIAEGYSVSREKKESFPLTVTSAQKNPTAFYLCASSIRVPAGGPGDEQFFGPGTRLTVL.

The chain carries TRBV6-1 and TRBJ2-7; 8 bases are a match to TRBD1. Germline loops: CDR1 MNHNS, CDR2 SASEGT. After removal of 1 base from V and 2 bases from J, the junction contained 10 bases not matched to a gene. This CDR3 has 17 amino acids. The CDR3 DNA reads TGTGCCAGCAGTGAAGGGACAGGGTTTGGCATCACCTACGAGCAGTACTTC. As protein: CASSEGTGFGITYEQYF.

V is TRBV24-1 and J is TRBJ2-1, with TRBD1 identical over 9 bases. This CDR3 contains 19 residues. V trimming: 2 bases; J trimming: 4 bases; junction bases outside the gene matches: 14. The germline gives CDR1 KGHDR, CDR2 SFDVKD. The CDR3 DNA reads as TGTGCCACCAGTGATTCCGGGACAGGGAGGACCTCTCGATACAATGAGCAGTTCTTC. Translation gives CATSDSGTGRTSRYNEQFF.

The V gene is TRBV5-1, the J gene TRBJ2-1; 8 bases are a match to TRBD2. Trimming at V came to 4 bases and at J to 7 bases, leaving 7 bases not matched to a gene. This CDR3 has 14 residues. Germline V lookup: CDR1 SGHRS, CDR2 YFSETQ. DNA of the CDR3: TGCGCCAGCAGCCAAACTAGCGGAAGGAATGAGCAGTTCTTC. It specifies CASSQTSGRNEQFF.

CDR3 sequence reads: CASRRTGGFEQFF. The CDR3 DNA sequence: TGTGCCAGCAGGAGGACAGGGGGCTTTGAGCAGTTCTTC. The chain has TRBV19 and TRBJ2-1, with 11 bases fitting TRBD1. The CDR3 spans 13 residues. Per germline, CDR1 LNHDA and CDR2 SQIVND (reference sequence). J was trimmed by 9 bases and V by 9 bases; bases with no gene match: 7. Combining the CDR3 with reference TRBV19 and TRBJ2-1 gives the whole variable domain DGGITQSPKYLFRKEGQNVTLSCEQNLNHDAMYWYRQDPGQGLRLIYYSQIVNDFQKGDIAEGYSVSREKKESFPLTVTSAQKNPTAFYLCASRRTGGFEQFFGPGTRLTVL.

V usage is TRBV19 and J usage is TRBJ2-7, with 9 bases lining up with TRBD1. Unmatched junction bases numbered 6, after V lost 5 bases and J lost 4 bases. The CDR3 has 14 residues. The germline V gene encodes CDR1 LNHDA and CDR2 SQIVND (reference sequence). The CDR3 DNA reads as TGTGCCAGTAGTTATACAGGGGGCAGTTACGAGCAGTACTTC. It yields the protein CASSYTGGSYEQYF.